This T cell receptor beta chain was sequenced during a study of graft-versus-host responses after intestinal transplantation. On the study more broadly: Recipients underwent multivisceral, liver-intestinal, or isolated intestinal transplants. Tacrolimus plus steroids were given to all recipients for approximately three years, preceded by anti-thymocyte globulin induction. The study's findings and limits: Researchers found GvH clones in recipient marrow, and some showed up first in ileum or blood. High graft-versus-host to host-versus-graft clonal ratios were found in allografts of patients who had graft-donor T cell macrochimerism.

Comment on this clone: No antigen is known for it.

Trimming shortened V by 2 bases and J by 0 bases, and 13 bases separated the two germline ends. Per the germline V gene, CDR1 is MNHEY and CDR2 is SMNVEV (reference sequence). This CDR3 is 16 amino acids long. Repertoires were generated with immunoSEQ multiplex PCR, while TCRdb's copy carries only in-frame clones and drops some. The table records roughly 100,000 clones, roughly nine tenths of them present only once. The input for sequencing was unstimulated CD4+ T cells sorted from spleen or lymph node cells, taken before transplant. V and J are TRBV27 and TRBJ1-2; D is undetermined. This receptor was identified in a human donor who was the organ donor for an intestinal transplant. Here the CDR3 DNA reads TGTGCCAGCAGTTTAGGGCGGGGTGAATCTAACTATGGCTACACCTTC. Its protein is CASSLGRGESNYGYTF.